These 32 T cell receptor beta chains came from one sample sequenced in a study of cytomegalovirus exposure and HLA in healthy donors. Sequenced by immunoSEQ multiplex PCR; TCRdb stores in-frame clones only, minus some. The repertoire holds 200,000 or so clones, with around 83% as singletons. The sequenced material came from PBMCs. These receptors were collected from a woman aged 25 to 39 in good health and CMV-seropositive.

The CDR3 DNA is TGTGCCAGTAGTTCCGGGACATACCTTAGGGGCTACACCTTC. Amino acids: CASSSGTYLRGYTF. This rearrangement joins TRBV19 to TRBJ1-2, with D tentatively TRBD1 (6 bases). With 5 bases removed from V and 8 bases from J, the gap between germline ends came to 18 bases. Germline-derived CDR1 and CDR2 are LNHDA and SQIVND (reference sequence). This CDR3 has 14 amino acids. The variable domain in full, completed from reference TRBV19 and TRBJ1-2, reads DGGITQSPKYLFRKEGQNVTLSCEQNLNHDAMYWYRQDPGQGLRLIYYSQIVNDFQKGDIAEGYSVSREKKESFPLTVTSAQKNPTAFYLCASSSGTYLRGYTFGSGTRLTVV.

The chain uses TRBV6-1 and TRBJ2-1; 8 nucleotides match TRBD2. The junction had 10 bases not matched to a gene; V was cut back by 3 bases and J by 0 bases. Per germline, CDR1 MNHNS and CDR2 SASEGT. The CDR3 has 18 residues. CDR3 sequence: CASSERLASMSSYNEQFF. DNA of the CDR3: TGTGCCAGCAGTGAGAGACTAGCGTCCATGAGCTCCTACAATGAGCAGTTCTTC.

The chain combines TRBV29-1 with TRBJ2-2; 8 bases agree with TRBD1. The length of the CDR3 is 13 residues. Looked up from germline, CDR1 is SQVTM and CDR2 is ANQGSEA. Unmatched junction bases numbered 5, after V lost 7 bases and J lost 4 bases. The CDR3 bases are TGCAGCGCCCGACAGGGGCCCACCGGGGAGCTGTTTTTT. Translation gives CSARQGPTGELFF.

J is TRBJ1-2 and V is TRBV4-2, with TRBD1 as a possible D gene (6 bases). The germline V gene encodes CDR1 LGHNA and CDR2 YNFKEQ. The CDR3 is 13 residues long. The ends were cut back, 0 bases at V and 8 bases at J, with 10 bases in the middle. The CDR3 here is CASSQDTGRGYTF. CDR3 nucleotides: TGTGCCAGCAGCCAAGATACAGGGCGAGGCTACACCTTC.

The rearrangement links TRBV11-1 to TRBJ2-2; D may be TRBD1 (6 bases). Germline V gives CDR1 SGHAT, CDR2 FQDESV (reference sequence). V gave up 5 bases and J gave up 0 bases, with 22 bases separating them. The CDR3 runs 19 residues. CDR3 nucleotide sequence: TGTGCCAGCAGCCGCCGGGACATGTCATGGATTACGAACACCGGGGAGCTGTTTTTT. Its translation: CASSRRDMSWITNTGELFF. Drawing the rest from reference TRBV11-1 and TRBJ2-2, the complete variable domain is EAEVAQSPRYKITEKSQAVAFWCDPISGHATLYWYRQILGQGPELLVQFQDESVVDDSQLPKDRFSAERLKGVDSTLKIQPAELGDSAMYLCASSRRDMSWITNTGELFFGEGSRLTVL.

This clone was detected a few times. This chain uses TRBV28 with TRBJ1-2, with D perhaps matching TRBD1 (5 bases). V lost 5 bases, J lost 5 bases, and 15 bases lay in between. Germline assignment: CDR1 MDHEN and CDR2 SYDVKM. CDR3 length: 14 amino acids. The CDR3 loop is CASSLGALGYGYTF. The CDR3 DNA reads as TGTGCCAGCAGTCTAGGGGCTTTGGGGTATGGCTACACCTTC.

The chain uses TRBV7-9 and TRBJ2-7; D is possibly TRBD1 (6 bases). Trimming removed 4 bases at V and 7 bases at J, with 17 bases between. CDR3 length equals 14 residues. Looked up from germline, CDR1 is SEHNR and CDR2 is FQNEAQ (reference sequence). The DNA of the CDR3 is TGTGCCAGCAGCTCACCTGGGACACCCTGGGAGCAGTACTTC. Translation gives CASSSPGTPWEQYF.

This chain uses TRBV10-3 with TRBJ1-5; no definite D call. The CDR3 is 14 residues long. Deletions cut 3 bases from V and 6 bases from J, with 12 bases between. Germline V CDR1 and CDR2: ENHRY, SYGVKD. DNA for the CDR3: TGTGCCATCAGTGAATCGGTATATGGTCAGCCCCAGCATTTT. As protein: CAISESVYGQPQHF.

This rearrangement joins TRBV9 to TRBJ1-2; 8 nucleotides agree with TRBD1. Germline CDR1 and CDR2: SGDLS and YYNGEE. The trim removed 3 bases at V and 0 bases at J, leaving 1 base unmatched. The CDR3 covers 14 residues. The CDR3 nucleotides read TGTGCCAGCAGCGCACAGGGGGCTAACTATGGCTACACCTTC. Translation gives CASSAQGANYGYTF. The full variable domain, completed using reference TRBV9 and TRBJ1-2, is DSGVTQTPKHLITATGQRVTLRCSPRSGDLSVYWYQQSLDQGLQFLIQYYNGEERAKGNILERFSAQQFPDLHSELNLSSLELGDSALYFCASSAQGANYGYTFGSGTRLTVV.

The chain carries TRBV28 and TRBJ2-3, with 10 nucleotides matching TRBD2. The CDR3 spans 16 residues. Germline trimming cut 6 bases from V and 6 bases from J; bases unmatched to any gene: 12. Per germline, CDR1 MDHEN and CDR2 SYDVKM. CDR3 loop: CASRLVAGGPWDTQYF. CDR3 nucleotide sequence: TGTGCCAGCAGACTCGTAGCGGGAGGACCCTGGGATACGCAGTATTTT.

V is TRBV20-1 and J is TRBJ1-1; the D gene is possibly TRBD1 (5 bases). Trimming took 7 bases from V and 9 from J, leaving 12 bases between them. CDR1 and CDR2 (germline): DFQATT, SNEGSKA (reference sequence). CDR3 length: 10 residues. CDR3 nucleotide sequence: TGCAGTGTTCGGAGGGGTAAAGCTTTCTTT. It specifies CSVRRGKAFF.

The chain uses TRBV4-2 and TRBJ2-7; 8 nucleotides line up with TRBD1. The CDR3 extends over 14 amino acids. The germline gives CDR1 LGHNA, CDR2 YNFKEQ. V trimming: 8 bases; J trimming: 4 bases; junction bases outside the gene matches: 10. CDR3 bases: TGTGCCAGCGGGGAAGGACAGGGCATGTACGAGCAGTACTTC. Encoded protein: CASGEGQGMYEQYF.

The chain has TRBV9 and TRBJ2-7, with a weak D call TRBD2 (6 bases). Trimming cost V 0 bases and J 7 bases, with 14 bases left between them. Germline loops: CDR1 SGDLS, CDR2 YYNGEE. The CDR3 has 14 residues. CDR3 in amino acids: CASSVGAGTGEQYF. Written as DNA, the CDR3 is TGTGCCAGCAGCGTAGGGGCGGGGACGGGAGAGCAGTACTTC.

The V gene is TRBV27, the J gene TRBJ1-1, with D tentatively TRBD1 (5 bases). Germline V gene data show CDR1 as MNHEY and CDR2 as SMNVEV (reference sequence). The germline V and J ends were trimmed by 7 bases and 1 base, with 10 bases remaining between them. This CDR3 comprises 13 residues. CDR3: CASTSGGNTEAFF. The CDR3 bases are TGTGCCAGCACCTCCGGGGGGAACACTGAAGCTTTCTTT.

J is TRBJ2-5 and V is TRBV15; 7 positions match TRBD1. The ends lost 1 base at V and 5 bases at J; junction bases unmatched: 4. The CDR3 loop spans 14 amino acids. Germline CDR1 reads LNHNV; CDR2 reads YYDKDF (reference sequence). In DNA, the CDR3 is TGTGCCACCAGCAGAGGACAGGGTCTGGAGACCCAGTACTTC. Translation gives CATSRGQGLETQYF. Using reference TRBV15 and TRBJ2-5 for the parts outside the CDR3, the full variable domain is DAMVIQNPRYQVTQFGKPVTLSCSQTLNHNVMYWYQQKSSQAPKLLFHYYDKDFNNEADTPDNFQSRRPNTSFCFLDIRSPGLGDTAMYLCATSRGQGLETQYFGPGTRLLVL.

The genes are TRBV6-6 and TRBJ1-3, with D hard to call. The germline V and J ends were trimmed by 6 bases and 2 bases, with 11 bases remaining between them. The CDR3 loop spans 14 amino acids. In germline, CDR1 is MNHNY, CDR2 SVGAGI (reference sequence). CDR3 DNA sequence: TGTGCCAGCAGCTCAGGAATTGCTGGAAACACCATATATTTT. Residues: CASSSGIAGNTIYF.

The chain joins TRBV18 to TRBJ1-4; D is ambiguous. Germline V gives CDR1 KGHSH, CDR2 LQKENI. The ends were cut back, 2 bases at V and 0 bases at J, with 10 bases in the middle. This CDR3 comprises 16 residues. This CDR3 reads CASSPNTVATNEKLFF. CDR3 DNA sequence: TGTGCCAGCTCACCAAACACCGTTGCAACTAATGAAAAACTGTTTTTT.

V and J are TRBV25-1 and TRBJ2-1; 16 positions match TRBD2. Germline assignment: CDR1 MGHDK and CDR2 SYGVNS. The CDR3 loop spans 14 amino acids. Trimming at V came to 7 bases and at J to 7 bases, leaving 1 base not matched to a gene. The DNA of the CDR3 is TGTGCCAGCACGGGACTAGCGGGAGGGAATGAGCAGTTCTTC. This translates into CASTGLAGGNEQFF.

The chain combines TRBV19 with TRBJ2-7; D unresolved. This CDR3 is 13 amino acids long. Deletions cut 3 bases from V and 3 bases from J, with 9 bases between. Germline values: CDR1 LNHDA, CDR2 SQIVND (reference sequence). CDR3 region: CASSMSGYYEQYF. The DNA for the CDR3 is TGTGCCAGTAGTATGTCCGGGTACTACGAGCAGTACTTC.

The chain combines TRBV2 with TRBJ1-3; D is unclear. CDR1 and CDR2 from the germline V gene are SNHLY and FYNNEI. Between the trimmed V and J ends, which lost 5 bases and 2 bases, there was a span of 13 bases. The CDR3 sequence is 15 residues long. Here the CDR3 reads CASSMEARAGNTIYF. CDR3 nucleotides: TGTGCCAGCAGTATGGAGGCAAGGGCTGGAAACACCATATATTTT. Together with reference TRBV2 and TRBJ1-3, the CDR3 gives the full variable domain: EPEVTQTPSHQVTQMGQEVILRCVPISNHLYFYWYRQILGQKVEFLVSFYNNEISEKSEIFDDQFSVERPDGSNFTLKIRSTKLEDSAMYFCASSMEARAGNTIYFGEGSWLTVV.

The chain joins TRBV10-2 to TRBJ1-5, with TRBD1 matching over 8 bases. CDR1 is WSHSY and CDR2 is SAAADI in the germline V gene. The CDR3 has 14 amino acids. The J segment lost 15 bases and the V segment lost 4 bases, leaving 14 bases of the junction unmatched. The CDR3 loop reads CASSGGVGTGPPHF. The CDR3 DNA reads TGCGCCAGCAGTGGGGGGGTGGGGACAGGTCCACCGCATTTT.

The chain has TRBV18 and TRBJ1-1, with D perhaps TRBD1 (5 bases). Germline lookup yields CDR1 KGHSH and CDR2 LQKENI. V lost 4 bases and J 4 bases, leaving 10 bases between the germline ends. This CDR3 is built from 13 residues. The CDR3, as DNA: TGTGCCAGCTCACAGGGAAGGGGCACTGAAGCTTTCTTT. It translates to CASSQGRGTEAFF.

This chain's CDR3 is CASSMQGNTEAFF. The CDR3 DNA sequence: TGTGCCAGCAGTATGCAGGGGAACACTGAAGCTTTCTTT. The chain uses TRBV2 and TRBJ1-1; possible D gene TRBD1, 5 bases. Trimming stripped 5 bases from V and 1 base from J, with 8 bases between. The CDR3 is 13 residues long. Germline assignment: CDR1 SNHLY and CDR2 FYNNEI.

This chain links TRBV11-2 with TRBJ2-2, with D unresolved. This CDR3 is built from 14 residues. Between the trimmed V and J ends, which lost 0 bases and 7 bases, there was a span of 9 bases. Germline V lookup: CDR1 SGHAT, CDR2 FQNNGV. The CDR3 nucleotides are TGTGCCAGCAGCTTAGATCATGCCGGCGGGGAGCTGTTTTTT. It codes for CASSLDHAGGELFF.

Only a few counts were recorded for this clone. V usage is TRBV29-1 and J usage is TRBJ1-1; TRBD1 aligns across 8 bases. Trimming at V came to 5 bases and at J to 5 bases, leaving 4 bases not matched to a gene. The germline V gene has CDR1 SQVTM and CDR2 ANQGSEA. The CDR3 covers 12 residues. The CDR3: CSVSDRETEAFF. The CDR3 DNA sequence: TGCAGCGTTTCGGACAGGGAGACTGAAGCTTTCTTT. Full variable domain (outside the CDR3, taken from reference TRBV29-1 and TRBJ1-1): SAVISQKPSRDICQRGTSLTIQCQVDSQVTMMFWYRQQPGQSLTLIATANQGSEATYESGFVIDKFPISRPNLTFSTLTVSNMSPEDSSIYLCSVSDRETEAFFGQGTRLTVV.

The V and J genes are TRBV9 and TRBJ1-1; possibly TRBD1 for D (6 bases). The ends were cut back, 0 bases at V and 4 bases at J, with 16 bases in the middle. Looked up from germline, CDR1 is SGDLS and CDR2 is YYNGEE. The CDR3 loop spans 16 amino acids. The CDR3 region has the DNA TGTGCCAGCAGCGTAGGGGTATGGGGCAGGGGCACTGAAGCTTTCTTT. This sequence encodes CASSVGVWGRGTEAFF.

A single count supports this clone. The chain uses TRBV15 and TRBJ2-7; 8 positions agree with TRBD1. The germline CDR1 and CDR2 sequences are LNHNV and YYDKDF (reference sequence). The J segment lost 6 bases and the V segment lost 1 base, leaving 8 bases of the junction unmatched. The CDR3 totals 15 residues. Here the CDR3 reads CATSRADRGTTEQYF. The CDR3 bases are TGTGCCACCAGCAGAGCTGACAGGGGCACTACCGAGCAGTACTTC.

The chain recombines TRBV2 with TRBJ1-3; 8 bases align to TRBD1. The CDR3 covers 15 residues. Germline lookup yields CDR1 SNHLY and CDR2 FYNNEI. Unmatched junction bases numbered 6, after V lost 5 bases and J lost 3 bases. The CDR3 loop is CASSPMDRDGNTIYF. DNA of the CDR3: TGTGCCAGCAGTCCCATGGACAGGGATGGAAACACCATATATTTT.

The genes are TRBV29-1 and TRBJ2-7; TRBD2 aligns across 11 bases. Looked up from germline, CDR1 is SQVTM and CDR2 is ANQGSEA. The CDR3 totals 13 residues. V was pared by 6 bases and J by 5 bases, with 6 bases of the junction left unmatched. CDR3 amino acids: CSVRLAGINEQYF. The CDR3 DNA is TGCAGCGTACGACTAGCGGGAATCAACGAGCAGTACTTC.

The rearrangement uses TRBV11-2 and TRBJ2-5, with D perhaps TRBD1 (6 bases). This CDR3 region has 17 residues. Germline V gene lookup returns CDR1 SGHAT and CDR2 FQNNGV. V gave up 1 base and J gave up 5 bases, with 20 bases separating them. The DNA of the CDR3 is TGTGCCAGCAGCTTAGTGGCCCTCGCAGGGGCTCGGGAGACCCAGTACTTC. Its translation is CASSLVALAGARETQYF.

This chain connects TRBV5-1 to TRBJ2-1; weak D call: TRBD1 (5 bases). Germline-derived CDR1 and CDR2 are SGHRS and YFSETQ. The CDR3 is made up of 15 amino acids. V shed 2 bases and J shed 2 bases, with 11 bases lying between them. CDR3 DNA: TGCGCCAGCAGCTTAGACAGTCCAACCTACAATGAGCAGTTCTTC. Protein: CASSLDSPTYNEQFF. Combining the CDR3 with reference TRBV5-1 and TRBJ2-1 gives the whole variable domain KAGVTQTPRYLIKTRGQQVTLSCSPISGHRSVSWYQQTPGQGLQFLFEYFSETQRNKGNFPGRFSGRQFSNSRSEMNVSTLELGDSALYLCASSLDSPTYNEQFFGPGTRLTVL.

This clone has only a few counts. The V call is TRBV7-9, the J call TRBJ1-1; D gene uncertain. In germline, CDR1 is SEHNR, CDR2 FQNEAQ (reference sequence). V lost 5 bases to trimming and J lost 4 bases, with 11 bases between them. The CDR3 has 13 residues. CDR3 DNA sequence: TGTGCCAGCAGCCTTCCCCAAGCCACTGAAGCTTTCTTT. As protein: CASSLPQATEAFF.